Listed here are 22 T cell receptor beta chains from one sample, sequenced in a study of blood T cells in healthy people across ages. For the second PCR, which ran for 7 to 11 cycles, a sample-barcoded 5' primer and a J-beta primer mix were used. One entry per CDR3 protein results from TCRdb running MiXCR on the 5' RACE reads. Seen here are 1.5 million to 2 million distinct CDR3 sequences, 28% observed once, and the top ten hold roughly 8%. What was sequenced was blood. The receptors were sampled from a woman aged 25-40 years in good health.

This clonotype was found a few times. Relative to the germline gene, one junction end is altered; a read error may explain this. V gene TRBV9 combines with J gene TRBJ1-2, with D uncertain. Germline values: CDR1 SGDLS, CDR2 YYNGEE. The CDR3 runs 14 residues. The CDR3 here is CVSSPRSGSDGYTF. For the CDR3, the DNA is TGTGTCAGCAGCCCACGATCCGGGAGTGATGGCTACACCTTC.

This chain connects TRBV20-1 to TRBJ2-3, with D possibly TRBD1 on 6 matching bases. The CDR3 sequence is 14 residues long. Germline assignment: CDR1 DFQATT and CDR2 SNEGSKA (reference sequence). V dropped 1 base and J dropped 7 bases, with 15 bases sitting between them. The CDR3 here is CSARAPGTQNTQYF. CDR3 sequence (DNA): TGCAGTGCTAGAGCCCCCGGGACACAAAATACGCAGTATTTT.

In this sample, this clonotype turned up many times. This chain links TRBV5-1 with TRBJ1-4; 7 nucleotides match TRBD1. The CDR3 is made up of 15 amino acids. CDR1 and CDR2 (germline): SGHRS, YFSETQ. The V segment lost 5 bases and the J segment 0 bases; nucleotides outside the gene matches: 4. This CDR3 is CASSSDRATNEKLFF. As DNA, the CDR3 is TGCGCCAGCAGTTCAGACAGGGCAACTAATGAAAAACTGTTTTTT.

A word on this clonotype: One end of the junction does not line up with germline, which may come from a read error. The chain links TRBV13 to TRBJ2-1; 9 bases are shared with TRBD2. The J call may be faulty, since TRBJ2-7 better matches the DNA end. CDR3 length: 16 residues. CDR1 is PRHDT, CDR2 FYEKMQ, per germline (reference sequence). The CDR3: CASSKIAGDSYNEQYF. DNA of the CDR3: TGCGCCAGCAGCAAAATAGCGGGGGACTCCTACAATGAGCAGTACTTC.

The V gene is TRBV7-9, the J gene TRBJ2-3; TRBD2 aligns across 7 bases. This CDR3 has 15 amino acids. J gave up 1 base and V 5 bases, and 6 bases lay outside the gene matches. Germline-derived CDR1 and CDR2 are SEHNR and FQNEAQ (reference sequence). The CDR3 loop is CASSRVSGGTDTQYF. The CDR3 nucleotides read TGTGCCAGCAGCCGAGTAAGCGGGGGCACAGATACGCAGTATTTT.

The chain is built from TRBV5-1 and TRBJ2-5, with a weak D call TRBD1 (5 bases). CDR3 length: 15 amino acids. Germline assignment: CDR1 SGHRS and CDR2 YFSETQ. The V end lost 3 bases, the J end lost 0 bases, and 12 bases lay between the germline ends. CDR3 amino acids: CASSWYQGYQETQYF. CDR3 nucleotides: TGCGCCAGCAGCTGGTACCAGGGATACCAAGAGACCCAGTACTTC.

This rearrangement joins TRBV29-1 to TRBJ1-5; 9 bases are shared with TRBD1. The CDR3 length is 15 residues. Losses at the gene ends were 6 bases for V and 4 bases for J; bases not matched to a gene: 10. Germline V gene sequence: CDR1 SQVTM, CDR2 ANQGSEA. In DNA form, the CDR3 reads TGCAGCGTCGCCGATACCGGACAGGGGAATCAGCCCCAGCATTTT. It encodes CSVADTGQGNQPQHF.

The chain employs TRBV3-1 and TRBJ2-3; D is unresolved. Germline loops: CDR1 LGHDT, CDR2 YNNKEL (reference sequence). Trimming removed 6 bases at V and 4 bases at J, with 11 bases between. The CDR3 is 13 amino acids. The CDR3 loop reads CASRRTLADTQYF. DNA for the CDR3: TGTGCCAGCAGACGGACCCTTGCAGATACGCAGTATTTT.

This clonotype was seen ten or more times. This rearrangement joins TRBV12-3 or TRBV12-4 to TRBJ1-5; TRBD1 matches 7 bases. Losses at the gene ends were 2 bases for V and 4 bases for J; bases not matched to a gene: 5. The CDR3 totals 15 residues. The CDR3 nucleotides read TGTGCCAGCAGTTTATCAGGGGGGCCGAATCAGCCCCAGCATTTT. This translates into CASSLSGGPNQPQHF.

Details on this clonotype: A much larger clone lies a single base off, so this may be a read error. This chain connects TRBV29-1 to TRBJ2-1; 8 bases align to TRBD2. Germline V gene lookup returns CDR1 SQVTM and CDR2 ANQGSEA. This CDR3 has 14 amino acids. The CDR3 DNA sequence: TGCAGCGTTGGGCGGGGGGTCGGGTACAATGAGCAGTGCTTC. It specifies CSVGRGVGYNEQCF.

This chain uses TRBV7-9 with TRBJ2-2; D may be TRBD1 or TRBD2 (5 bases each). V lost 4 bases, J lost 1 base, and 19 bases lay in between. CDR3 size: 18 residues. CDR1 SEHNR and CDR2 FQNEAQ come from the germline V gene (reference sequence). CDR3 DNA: TGTGCCAGCAGCTCCGGCCCAACGGGACCGATGAACACCGGGGAGCTGTTTTTT. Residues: CASSSGPTGPMNTGELFF.

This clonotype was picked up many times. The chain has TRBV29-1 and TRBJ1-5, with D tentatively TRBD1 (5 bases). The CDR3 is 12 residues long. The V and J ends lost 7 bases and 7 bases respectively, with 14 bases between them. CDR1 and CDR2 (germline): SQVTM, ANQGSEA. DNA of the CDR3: TGCAGCGCTGGGACGGCAGACCAGCCCCAGCATTTT. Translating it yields CSAGTADQPQHF.

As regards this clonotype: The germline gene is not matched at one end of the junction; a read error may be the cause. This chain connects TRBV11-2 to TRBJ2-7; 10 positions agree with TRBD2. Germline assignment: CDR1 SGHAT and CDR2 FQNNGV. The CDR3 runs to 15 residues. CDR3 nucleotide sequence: TGTGCCAGCAGCGTAGATAGCGGGGGGTCCTACGAGCAGTACTTC. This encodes CASSVDSGGSYEQYF.

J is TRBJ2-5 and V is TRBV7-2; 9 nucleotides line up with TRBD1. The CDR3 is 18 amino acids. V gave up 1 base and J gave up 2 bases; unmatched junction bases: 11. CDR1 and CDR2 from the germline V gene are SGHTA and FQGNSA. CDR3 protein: CASSLEKTGTGLQETQYF. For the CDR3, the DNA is TGTGCCAGCAGCTTAGAAAAGACGGGGACAGGGTTACAAGAGACCCAGTACTTC.

CDR3 coding DNA: TGTGCCAGCTCACCAAGTAGACAGGGGCTGGATACGCAGTATTTT. Amino acid sequence: CASSPSRQGLDTQYF. V and J are TRBV18 and TRBJ2-3, with 8 positions matching TRBD1. The CDR3 extends over 15 amino acids. V lost 2 bases and J lost 6; bases outside the gene matches: 7. Germline loops: CDR1 KGHSH, CDR2 LQKENI.

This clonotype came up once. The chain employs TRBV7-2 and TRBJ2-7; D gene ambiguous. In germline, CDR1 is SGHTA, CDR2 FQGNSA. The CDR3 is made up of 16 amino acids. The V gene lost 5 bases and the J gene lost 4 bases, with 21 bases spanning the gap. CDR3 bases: TGTGCCAGCAGCCGATCCTTCGTCGGGTCAACTTACGAGCAGTACTTC. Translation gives CASSRSFVGSTYEQYF. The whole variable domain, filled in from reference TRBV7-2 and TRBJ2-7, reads GAGVSQSPSNKVTEKGKDVELRCDPISGHTALYWYRQSLGQGLEFLIYFQGNSAPDKSGLPSDRFSAERTGGSVSTLTIQRTQQEDSAVYLCASSRSFVGSTYEQYFGPGTRLTVT.

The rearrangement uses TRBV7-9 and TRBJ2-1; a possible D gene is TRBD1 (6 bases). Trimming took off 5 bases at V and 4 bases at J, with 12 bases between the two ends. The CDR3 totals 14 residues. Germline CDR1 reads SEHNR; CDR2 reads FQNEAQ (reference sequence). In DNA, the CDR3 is TGTGCCAGCAGCCCCGACAGGTGGTACAATGAGCAGTTCTTC. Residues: CASSPDRWYNEQFF.

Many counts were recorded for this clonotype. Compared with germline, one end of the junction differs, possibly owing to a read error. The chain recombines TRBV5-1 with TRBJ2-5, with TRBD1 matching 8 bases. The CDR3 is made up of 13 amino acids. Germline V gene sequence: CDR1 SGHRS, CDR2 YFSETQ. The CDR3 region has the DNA TGTGCCAGCAGCTTAGGGACAGGAGAGACCCAGTACTTC. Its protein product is CASSLGTGETQYF.

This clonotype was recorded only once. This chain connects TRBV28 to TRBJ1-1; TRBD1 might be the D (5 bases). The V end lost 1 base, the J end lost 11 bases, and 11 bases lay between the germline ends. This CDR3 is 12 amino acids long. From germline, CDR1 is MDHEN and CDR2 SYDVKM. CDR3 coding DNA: TGTGCCAGCAGTTTATCAGGGAGGATGGCTTTCTTT. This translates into CASSLSGRMAFF.

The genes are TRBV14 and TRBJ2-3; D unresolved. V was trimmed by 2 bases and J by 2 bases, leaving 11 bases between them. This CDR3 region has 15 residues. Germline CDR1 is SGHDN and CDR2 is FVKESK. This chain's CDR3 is CASSQLVGTTDTQYF. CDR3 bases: TGTGCCAGCAGCCAATTGGTGGGAACCACAGATACGCAGTATTTT.

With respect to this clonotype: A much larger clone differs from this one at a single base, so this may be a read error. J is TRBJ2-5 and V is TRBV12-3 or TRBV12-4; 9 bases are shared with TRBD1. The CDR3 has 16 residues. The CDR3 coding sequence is TGTGCCAGCAGTCTTCCCCGGGACAGGGCGCAAGGGACCCAGTACTTC. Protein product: CASSLPRDRAQGTQYF.

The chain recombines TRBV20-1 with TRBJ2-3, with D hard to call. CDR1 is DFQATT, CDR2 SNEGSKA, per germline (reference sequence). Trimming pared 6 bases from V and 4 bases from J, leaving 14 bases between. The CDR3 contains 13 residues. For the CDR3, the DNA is TGCAGTGCCAACCCCATGACCCCAGATACGCAGTATTTT. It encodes CSANPMTPDTQYF.